This T cell receptor beta chain was identified in a study of shared clonotypes between healthy human individuals. Study information: CD4 naive cells filled three plates per donor, CD4 memory three, CD8 naive two and CD8 memory one.

Cells designated naive CD8 were CD45RO-negative and were positively selected for CCR7, with terminally differentiated effector memory CD45RA+ cells excluded. Repertoires were generated with immunoSEQ multiplex PCR, while TCRdb's copy carries only in-frame clones and drops some. The table includes about 2 million clones, just under 95% detected once. This clonotype was sampled from a man between 18 and 29 years old in good health. Sequenced material: naive CD8+ T cells sorted from blood.

The CDR3 region is CASSTPSGGATETQYF. The CDR3 bases are TGTGCCAGCAGTACTCCTAGCGGGGGGGCGACGGAGACCCAGTACTTC. The chain employs TRBV2 and TRBJ2-5, with 12 nucleotides matching TRBD2. J lost 5 bases, V lost 5 bases, and 9 bases had no gene match. CDR1 and CDR2 from the germline V gene are SNHLY and FYNNEI. This CDR3 has 16 residues.